This T cell receptor (beta chain) stems from a study of cytomegalovirus exposure and HLA in healthy donors. Although they were nominally healthy when sampled, donors likely had unrecorded immune exposures. Regarding the study as a whole: Many donors carried some public TCRs, although rarity characterized most TCR sequences. In terms of immune exposure information, only CMV serostatus was available.

Of note for this clone: Its antigen is still unknown.

The PCR made use of 60 Vbeta and 13 Jbeta primers. Here immunoSEQ multiplex PCR was the method, and the copy in TCRdb shows in-frame clones only, minus some. The profile shows 200,000 or so clones, approximately 84% of them singletons. Material: PBMCs. The source is a woman in her fifties or sixties in good health and CMV-seropositive.

The DNA of the CDR3 is TGCGCCAGCAGCCAACCCGGACAGGTTGAGACCCAGTACTTC. This sequence encodes CASSQPGQVETQYF. The chain recombines TRBV4-1 with TRBJ2-5; 7 positions agree with TRBD1. The CDR3 loop spans 14 amino acids. Germline V gives CDR1 MGHRA, CDR2 YSYEKL. Trimming cost V 2 bases and J 5 bases; bases outside gene matches: 5.